This T cell receptor beta chain was recovered during a study of T cells in Graves' hyperthyroidism and ophthalmopathy. Study-level background: Peripheral blood collection took place at initial diagnosis, before any treatment.

Researchers took RNA transcripts and amplified the TCR beta CDR3 regions from them. First-round RT-PCR of the TCR CDR3 relied on the HTBI primer set. TCRdb processed the multiplex PCR reads anew with MiXCR; each CDR3 protein has one entry. Of about 600,000 distinct CDR3 sequences in the sample, more than 15% were seen once. There are many counts of this clonotype. Germline values: CDR1 SNHLY, CDR2 FYNNEI. Trimming cost V 7 bases and J 2 bases, with 10 bases left between them. The CDR3 spans 13 residues. The sample taken for sequencing was blood. The TCR comes from a woman aged 40 to 50 with Graves' ophthalmopathy. This chain joins TRBV2 and TRBJ2-3; unclear D gene. The CDR3 is CASNWYSTDTQYF. In DNA, the CDR3 is TGTGCCAGCAATTGGTATTCCACAGATACGCAGTATTTT.